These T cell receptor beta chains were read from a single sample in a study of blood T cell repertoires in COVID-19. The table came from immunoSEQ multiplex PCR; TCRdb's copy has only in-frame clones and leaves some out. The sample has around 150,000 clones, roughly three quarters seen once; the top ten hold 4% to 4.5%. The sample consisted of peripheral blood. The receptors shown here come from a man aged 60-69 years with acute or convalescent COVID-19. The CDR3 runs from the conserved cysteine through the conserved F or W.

cdr3_aa: CASSRPGGTDTQYF
v_call: TRBV27

cdr3_aa: CASSVAWEKAGELFF
v_call: TRBV9

cdr3_aa: CASTLLLTAEAFF
v_call: TRBV12-3/TRBV12-4

cdr3_aa: CASSPGGGVHEQYF
v_call: TRBV7-7

cdr3_aa: CAGGRDSNQPQHF
v_call: TRBV6-1

cdr3_aa: CAWSGTPYSNQPQHF
v_call: TRBV30

cdr3_aa: CASSSVGLAGGPHYYEQYF
v_call: TRBV5-4

cdr3_aa: CASSLASGGRQYF
v_call: TRBV5-6

cdr3_aa: CASSPGTSEYLSSYNEQFF
v_call: TRBV5-1

cdr3_aa: CASSSQTGSTDTQYF
v_call: TRBV13

cdr3_aa: CAISEGPNEKLFF
v_call: TRBV10-3

cdr3_aa: CASRTRIPNPGELFF
v_call: TRBV4-1

cdr3_aa: CASRTGGEGEKLFF
v_call: TRBV19

cdr3_aa: CASSPTAGGASNEQFF
v_call: TRBV5-1

cdr3_aa: CASSVTLGTGGFGYTF
v_call: TRBV9

cdr3_aa: CAISAGVRQETQYF
v_call: TRBV10-3

cdr3_aa: CASSMGLAGGRLRNEQFF
v_call: TRBV7-9

cdr3_aa: CATQGQGTDTQYF
v_call: TRBV24-1

cdr3_aa: CASSREGWDTEAFF
v_call: TRBV14

cdr3_aa: CASSDEGVSYEQYF
v_call: TRBV6-5

cdr3_aa: CASSVGLAGTGELFF
v_call: TRBV2

cdr3_aa: CASRPGQGTEAFF
v_call: TRBV6-5

cdr3_aa: CASSLSASGTNEQFF
v_call: TRBV7-7

cdr3_aa: CASIQVGSVNTEAFF
v_call: TRBV19

cdr3_aa: CASSWRETQYF
v_call: TRBV5-4

cdr3_aa: CASSRHTSGGTDTQYF
v_call: TRBV6-2/TRBV6-3

cdr3_aa: CASSAFGGSNEQYF
v_call: TRBV7-8

cdr3_aa: CASSEARGPQYF
v_call: TRBV12-3/TRBV12-4

cdr3_aa: CASTPGVSQYF
v_call: TRBV7-2

cdr3_aa: CAISPGTSGPNTGELFF
v_call: TRBV10-3

cdr3_aa: CASSFSREGEQFF
v_call: TRBV11-3

cdr3_aa: CASSYDFDVYEQYF
v_call: TRBV6-2/TRBV6-3

cdr3_aa: CASSAGTSGPHSRSTQYF
v_call: TRBV7-6

cdr3_aa: CASGQAVSSYEQYF
v_call: TRBV12-5

cdr3_aa: CASGGTVNSPLHF
v_call: TRBV7-9

cdr3_aa: CASSEGQGYTEAFF
v_call: TRBV6-1

cdr3_aa: CASSLAPDNEQFF
v_call: TRBV10-1

cdr3_aa: CASSSPGQGSGELFF
v_call: TRBV2

cdr3_aa: CASRVSSGNTIYF
v_call: TRBV28

cdr3_aa: CASNASAGTDTQYF
v_call: TRBV6-4

cdr3_aa: CASSLMQGASTDTQYF
v_call: TRBV7-9

cdr3_aa: CASSLSRGAPVYGYTF
v_call: TRBV27

cdr3_aa: CASSEGTSGRTGEQYF
v_call: TRBV18

cdr3_aa: CASSSSGGNEQYF
v_call: TRBV12-3/TRBV12-4

cdr3_aa: CAWSVVLGNTIYF
v_call: TRBV30

cdr3_aa: CASSLDSSPLHF
v_call: TRBV7-9

cdr3_aa: CASSRRGLNTEAFF
v_call: TRBV11-3

cdr3_aa: CASSMGGLAGESEQYF
v_call: TRBV19

cdr3_aa: CASSRWIQGTSRTDTQYF
v_call: TRBV4-2

cdr3_aa: CASSLGRDRGPNYGYTF
v_call: TRBV5-8

cdr3_aa: CASSLPQVDTQYF
v_call: TRBV28

cdr3_aa: CAWTLGGANTEAFF
v_call: TRBV30